The TCR beta chain under discussion was sequenced for a study of Graves' ophthalmopathy and Graves' hyperthyroidism. TCR beta CDR3 regions were amplified from RNA transcripts. The workflow started with a first-round RT-PCR run with HTBI primers and then moved on to a second-round multiplex PCR. TCRdb analysed the multiplex PCR reads with MiXCR anew, one entry per CDR3 protein. The table has hundreds of thousands of distinct CDR3 sequences, 20% to 25% seen once; the top ten hold roughly 6.9%. The V end lost 7 bases, the J end lost 5 bases, and 20 bases lay between the germline ends. CDR3 length equals 15 residues. Germline V CDR1 and CDR2: SGHNT, YENEEA.

Sequenced: peripheral blood. This receptor was obtained from a woman in her late teens or twenties with stable Graves' hyperthyroidism. Some clones in this sample may be carry-over from other donors' samples. The gene calls are TRBV11-3 and TRBJ2-5, with no clear D. The CDR3 nucleotides are TGTGCCAGCATCCCCTCGGGTTCCATATCTGAGACCCAGTACTTC. Protein: CASIPSGSISETQYF. Full variable domain (outside the CDR3, taken from reference TRBV11-3 and TRBJ2-5): EAGVVQSPRYKIIEKKQPVAFWCNPISGHNTLYWYLQNLGQGPELLIRYENEEAVDDSQLPKDRFSAERLKGVDSTLKIQPAELGDSAVYLCASIPSGSISETQYFGPGTRLLVL.